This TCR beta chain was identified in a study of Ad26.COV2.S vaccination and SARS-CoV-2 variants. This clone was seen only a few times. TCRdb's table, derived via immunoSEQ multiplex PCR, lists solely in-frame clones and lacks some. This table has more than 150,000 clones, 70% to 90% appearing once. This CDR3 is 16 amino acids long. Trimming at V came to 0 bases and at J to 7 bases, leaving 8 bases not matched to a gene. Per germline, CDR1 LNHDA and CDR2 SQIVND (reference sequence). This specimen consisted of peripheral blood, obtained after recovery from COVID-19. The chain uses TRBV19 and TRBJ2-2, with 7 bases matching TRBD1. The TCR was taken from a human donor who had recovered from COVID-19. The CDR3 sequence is CASSIEGGVSHGELFF. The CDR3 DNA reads TGTGCCAGTAGTATAGAAGGGGGCGTTTCTCACGGGGAGCTGTTTTTT.